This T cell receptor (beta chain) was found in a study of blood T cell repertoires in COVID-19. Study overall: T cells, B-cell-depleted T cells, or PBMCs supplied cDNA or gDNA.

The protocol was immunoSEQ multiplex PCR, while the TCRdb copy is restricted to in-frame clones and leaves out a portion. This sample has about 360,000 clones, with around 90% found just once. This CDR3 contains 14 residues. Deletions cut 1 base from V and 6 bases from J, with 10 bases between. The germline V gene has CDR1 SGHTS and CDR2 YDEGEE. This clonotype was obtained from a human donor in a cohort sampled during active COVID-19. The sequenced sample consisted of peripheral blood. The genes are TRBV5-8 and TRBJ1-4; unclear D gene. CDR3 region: CASSLFLRDEKLFF. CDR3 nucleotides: TGTGCCAGCAGCTTGTTCCTTCGGGATGAAAAACTGTTTTTT.